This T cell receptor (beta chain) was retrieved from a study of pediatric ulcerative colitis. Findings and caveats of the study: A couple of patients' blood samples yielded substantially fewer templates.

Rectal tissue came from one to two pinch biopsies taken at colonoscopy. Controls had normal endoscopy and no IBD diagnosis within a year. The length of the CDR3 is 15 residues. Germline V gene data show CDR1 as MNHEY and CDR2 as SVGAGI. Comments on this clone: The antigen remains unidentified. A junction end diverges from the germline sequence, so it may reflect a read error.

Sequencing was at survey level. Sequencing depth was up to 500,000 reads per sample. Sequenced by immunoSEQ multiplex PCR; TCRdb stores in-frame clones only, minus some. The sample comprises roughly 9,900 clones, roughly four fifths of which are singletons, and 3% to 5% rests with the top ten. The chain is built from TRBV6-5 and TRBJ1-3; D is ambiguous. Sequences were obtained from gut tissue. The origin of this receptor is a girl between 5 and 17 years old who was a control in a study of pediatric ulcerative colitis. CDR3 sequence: CASSSLGPPGNTIYF. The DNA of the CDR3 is TGTGCCAGCAGTTCCCTTGGTCCTCCTGGGAACACCATATATTTT.